This T cell receptor beta chain was sequenced for a study of cytomegalovirus exposure and HLA in healthy donors. Study results and caveats: Later analysis demonstrated an association between a missense DCLRE1C variant and TCR beta V- and J-gene trimming.

The PCR used 60 Vbeta and 13 Jbeta primers. The protocol was immunoSEQ multiplex PCR, while the TCRdb copy is restricted to in-frame clones and leaves out a portion. The sample yields 150,000 or so clones, around 72% seen once. Every donor was a healthy person donating bone marrow. This clone was observed a handful of times. Antigen unknown. CDR3 size: 15 residues. After removal of 5 bases from V and 1 base from J, the junction contained 7 bases not matched to a gene. The germline gives CDR1 SGHAT, CDR2 FQNNGV. V gene TRBV11-2 combines with J gene TRBJ2-5; TRBD2 aligns across 7 bases. The receptor was derived from a middle-aged woman in good health and CMV-seropositive. Sequencing was carried out using PBMCs. CDR3: CASSQVGGGQETQYF. The CDR3 region has the DNA TGTGCCAGCAGCCAAGTTGGGGGGGGCCAAGAGACCCAGTACTTC.